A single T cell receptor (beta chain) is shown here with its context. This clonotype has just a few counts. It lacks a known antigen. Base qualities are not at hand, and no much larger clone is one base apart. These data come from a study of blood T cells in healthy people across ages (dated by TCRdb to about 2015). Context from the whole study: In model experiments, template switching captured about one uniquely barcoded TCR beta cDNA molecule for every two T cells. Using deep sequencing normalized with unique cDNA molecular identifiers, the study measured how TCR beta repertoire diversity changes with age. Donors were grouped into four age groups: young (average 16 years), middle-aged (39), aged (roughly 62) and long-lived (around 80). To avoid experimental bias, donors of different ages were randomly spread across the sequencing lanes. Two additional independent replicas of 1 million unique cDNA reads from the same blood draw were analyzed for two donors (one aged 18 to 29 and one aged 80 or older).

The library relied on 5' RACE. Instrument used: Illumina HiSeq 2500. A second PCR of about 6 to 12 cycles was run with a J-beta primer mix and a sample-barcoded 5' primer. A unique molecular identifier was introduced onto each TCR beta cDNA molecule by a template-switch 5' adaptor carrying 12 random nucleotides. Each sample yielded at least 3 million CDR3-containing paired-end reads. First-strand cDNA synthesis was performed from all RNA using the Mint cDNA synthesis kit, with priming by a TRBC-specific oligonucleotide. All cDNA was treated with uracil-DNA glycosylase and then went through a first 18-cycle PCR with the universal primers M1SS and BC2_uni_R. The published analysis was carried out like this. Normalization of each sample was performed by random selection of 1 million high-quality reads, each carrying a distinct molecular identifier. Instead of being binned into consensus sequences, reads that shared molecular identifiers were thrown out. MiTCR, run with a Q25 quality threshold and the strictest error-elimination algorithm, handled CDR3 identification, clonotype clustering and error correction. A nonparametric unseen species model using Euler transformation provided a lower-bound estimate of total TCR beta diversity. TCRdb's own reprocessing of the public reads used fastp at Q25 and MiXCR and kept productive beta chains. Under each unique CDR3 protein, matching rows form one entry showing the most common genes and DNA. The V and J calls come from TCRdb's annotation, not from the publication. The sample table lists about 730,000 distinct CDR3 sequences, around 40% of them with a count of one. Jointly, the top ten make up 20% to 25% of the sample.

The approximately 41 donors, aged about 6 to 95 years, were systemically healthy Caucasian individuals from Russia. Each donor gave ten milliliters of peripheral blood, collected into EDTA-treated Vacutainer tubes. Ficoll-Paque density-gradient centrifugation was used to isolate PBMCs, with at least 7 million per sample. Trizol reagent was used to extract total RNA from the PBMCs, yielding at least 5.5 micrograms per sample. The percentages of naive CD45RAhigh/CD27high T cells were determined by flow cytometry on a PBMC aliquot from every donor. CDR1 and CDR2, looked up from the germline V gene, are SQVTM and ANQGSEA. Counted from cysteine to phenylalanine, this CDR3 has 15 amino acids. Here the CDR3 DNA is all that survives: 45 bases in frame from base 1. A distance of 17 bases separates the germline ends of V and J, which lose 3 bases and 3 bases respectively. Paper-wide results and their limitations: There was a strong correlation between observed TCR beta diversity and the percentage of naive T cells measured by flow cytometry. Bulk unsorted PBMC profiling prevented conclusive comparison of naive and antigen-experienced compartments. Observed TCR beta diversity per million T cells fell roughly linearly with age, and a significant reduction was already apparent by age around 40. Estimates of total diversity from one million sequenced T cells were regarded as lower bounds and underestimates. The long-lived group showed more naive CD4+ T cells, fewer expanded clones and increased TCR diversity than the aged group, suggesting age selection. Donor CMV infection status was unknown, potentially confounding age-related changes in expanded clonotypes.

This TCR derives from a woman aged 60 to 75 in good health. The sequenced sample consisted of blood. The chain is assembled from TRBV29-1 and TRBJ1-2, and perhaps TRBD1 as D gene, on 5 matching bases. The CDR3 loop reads CSVDLLGLGDYGYTF. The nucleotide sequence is TGCAGCGTTGATCTTCTCGGCTTAGGGGACTATGGCTACACCTTC.